The 6 T cell receptor beta chains below come from one sample, sequenced in a study of Tregs in tolerant kidney transplant recipients. Recipients received nonmyeloablative bone marrow transplants from related graft donors, with transient mixed chimerism. The table came from immunoSEQ multiplex PCR; TCRdb's copy has only in-frame clones and leaves some out. This table holds about 52,000 clones, about 91% found once. The sample in question was CD8+ T cells from blood (PBMCs), obtained 24 months after the transplant. The receptors here all came from a human patient who received a combined kidney and bone marrow transplant. T cells may partly derive from the graft donor.

The gene calls are TRBV7-9 and TRBJ2-2, with 7 nucleotides matching TRBD1. Germline V gives CDR1 SEHNR, CDR2 FQNEAQ (reference sequence). The junction had 12 bases not matched to a gene; V was cut back by 4 bases and J by 4 bases. The CDR3 length is 17 residues. In nucleotides, the CDR3 is TGTGCCAGCAGCTCTATAGTAATACAGGGGCGCACCGGGGAGCTGTTTTTT. Its protein product is CASSSIVIQGRTGELFF. Drawing the rest from reference TRBV7-9 and TRBJ2-2, the complete variable domain is DTGVSQNPRHKITKRGQNVTFRCDPISEHNRLYWYRQTLGQGPEFLTYFQNEAQLEKSRLLSDRFSAERPKGSFSTLEIQRTEQGDSAMYLCASSSIVIQGRTGELFFGEGSRLTVL.

The chain joins TRBV4-1 to TRBJ2-1, with D possibly being TRBD2 (5 bases). Germline V CDR1 and CDR2: MGHRA, YSYEKL. The CDR3 is 15 residues long. Trimming cost V 0 bases and J 6 bases, with 12 bases left between them. CDR3: CASSQDSRGGNEQFF. The CDR3 coding sequence is TGCGCCAGCAGCCAAGATTCCCGGGGTGGCAATGAGCAGTTCTTC.

The chain carries TRBV5-6 and TRBJ1-1; D perhaps matches TRBD1 (6 bases). Looked up from germline, CDR1 is SGHDT and CDR2 is YYEEEE. Trimming cost V 0 bases and J 6 bases, with 9 bases left between them. The CDR3 loop spans 13 amino acids. DNA for the CDR3: TGTGCCAGCAGCTTGGCAGGGGTTCCTGAAGCTTTCTTT. It is translated as CASSLAGVPEAFF.

The chain links TRBV4-1 to TRBJ2-7; no clear D gene. Germline V gene data show CDR1 as MGHRA and CDR2 as YSYEKL. Trimming took 4 bases from V and 4 from J, leaving 11 bases between them. The CDR3 has 13 amino acids. The CDR3 spells CASSPPTIYEQYF. The CDR3, as DNA: TGCGCCAGCAGCCCGCCAACTATTTACGAGCAGTACTTC.

V usage is TRBV4-2 and J usage is TRBJ1-6; a possible D gene is TRBD1 (6 bases). Germline V gives CDR1 LGHNA, CDR2 YNFKEQ. The CDR3 contains 16 residues. V lost 0 bases, J lost 10 bases, and 16 bases lay in between. CDR3 in amino acids: CASSQEIGGLGSPLHF. In DNA, the CDR3 is TGTGCCAGCAGCCAAGAGATAGGGGGATTAGGATCACCCCTCCACTTT.

The CDR3 DNA reads as TGTGCCAGTACCCCGGGGGGGACTAGCATGGACACCGGGGAGCTGTTTTTT. It yields the protein CASTPGGTSMDTGELFF. The chain is built from TRBV19 and TRBJ2-2; 9 nucleotides match TRBD2. The CDR3 has 17 amino acids. The J segment lost 3 bases and the V segment lost 7 bases, leaving 12 bases of the junction unmatched. In germline, CDR1 is LNHDA, CDR2 SQIVND (reference sequence). The full variable domain, its missing parts supplied by reference TRBV19 and TRBJ2-2, is DGGITQSPKYLFRKEGQNVTLSCEQNLNHDAMYWYRQDPGQGLRLIYYSQIVNDFQKGDIAEGYSVSREKKESFPLTVTSAQKNPTAFYLCASTPGGTSMDTGELFFGEGSRLTVL.